The 2 T cell receptor beta chains presented below share a single source sample, sequenced in a study of shared clonotypes between healthy human individuals. The repertoire was sequenced with immunoSEQ multiplex PCR; TCRdb's copy has only in-frame clones and lacks some. The sample lists 2 million to 2.5 million clones; under 97% were seen once. Material: naive CD4+ T cells sorted from blood. Specified subset: CD45RA+ positively selected. Source of these receptors: a man younger than 30 in good health.

As concerns this clone: This CDR3 is also generated by other DNA sequences in the sample. The CDR3 loop is CASSYGTSGPYEQYF. CDR3 DNA sequence: TGTGCCAGCAGTTACGGGACTAGCGGTCCCTACGAGCAGTACTTC. This rearrangement joins TRBV6-5 to TRBJ2-7; 11 positions agree with TRBD2. V trimming: 2 bases; J trimming: 2 bases; junction bases outside the gene matches: 2. The CDR3 spans 15 residues. The germline V gene has CDR1 MNHEY and CDR2 SVGAGI.

On this clone: Additional DNA sequences in this sample encode the identical CDR3. The V gene is TRBV28, the J gene TRBJ1-1; D not certain. V was cut by 6 bases and J by 1 base, with 3 bases left in between. The CDR3 is made up of 11 amino acids. Per germline, CDR1 MDHEN and CDR2 SYDVKM. The CDR3 sequence: CASSTNTEAFF. CDR3 bases: TGTGCCAGCAGCACGAACACTGAAGCTTTCTTT.